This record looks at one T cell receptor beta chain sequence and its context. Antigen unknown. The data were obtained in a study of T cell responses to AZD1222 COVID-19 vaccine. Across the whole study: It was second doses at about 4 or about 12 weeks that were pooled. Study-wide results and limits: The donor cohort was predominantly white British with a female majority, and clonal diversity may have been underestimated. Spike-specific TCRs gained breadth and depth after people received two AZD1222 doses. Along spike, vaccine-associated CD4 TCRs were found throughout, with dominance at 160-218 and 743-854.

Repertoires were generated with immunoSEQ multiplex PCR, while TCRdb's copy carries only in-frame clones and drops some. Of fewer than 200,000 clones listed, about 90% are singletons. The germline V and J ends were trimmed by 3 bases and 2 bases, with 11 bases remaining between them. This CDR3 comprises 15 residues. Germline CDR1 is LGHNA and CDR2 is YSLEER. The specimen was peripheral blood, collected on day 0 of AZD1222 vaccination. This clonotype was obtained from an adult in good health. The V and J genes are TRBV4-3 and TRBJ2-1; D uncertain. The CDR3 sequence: CASSQTTGTYNEQFF. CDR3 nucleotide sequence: TGCGCCAGCAGCCAGACCACCGGAACCTACAATGAGCAGTTCTTC.